The 5 T cell receptor beta chains below were found in one sample sequenced in a study of T cell repertoires in cytomegalovirus infection. Their target antigens are unknown. From the reads, TCRdb called clonotypes with MiXCR, one entry per CDR3 protein. The sample records roughly 860,000 distinct CDR3 sequences, approximately 29% being singletons. Sequenced material: cultured CD8+ T cells from PBMCs, taken from culture after CMV antigen stimulation. Receptors were obtained from a human donor in good health (CMV status not recorded). Some clones in this sample may be carry-over from other donors' samples.

This clonotype was seen at least ten times. V usage is TRBV7-8 and J usage is TRBJ1-1; D is uncertain. The CDR3 is 14 amino acids. Trimming left V 2 bases short and J 6 bases short, with 13 bases between. Germline V CDR1 and CDR2: SGHVS, FQNEAQ. The CDR3 region has the DNA TGTGCCAGCAGCTTAACGGTGTGGGTGCCTGAAGCTTTCTTT. Translation gives CASSLTVWVPEAFF.

This clonotype was seen only a few times. The chain has TRBV6-1 and TRBJ2-1; no definite D call. CDR1 and CDR2 (germline): MNHNS, SASEGT. The CDR3 is made up of 12 amino acids. Between the trimmed V and J ends, which lost 4 bases and 7 bases, there was a span of 8 bases. CDR3: CASSVTSNEQFF. The CDR3 DNA follows: TGTGCCAGCAGTGTGACTTCAAATGAGCAGTTCTTC.

The chain joins TRBV5-6 to TRBJ2-5; unclear D gene. Germline CDR1 is SGHDT and CDR2 is YYEEEE. The V and J ends lost 1 base and 0 bases respectively, with 7 bases between them. This CDR3 has 14 residues. CDR3 sequence (DNA): TGTGCCAGCAGCTTGATCGTCAACCAAGAGACCCAGTACTTC. Its protein is CASSLIVNQETQYF.

The table lists this clonotype with a few counts. The J gene is TRBJ1-2, the V gene TRBV6-6; D is unclear. This CDR3 region has 16 residues. The V end was cut by 5 bases, the J end by 4 bases, with 20 bases between. CDR1 MNHNY and CDR2 SVGAGI come from the germline V gene (reference sequence). CDR3 in amino acids: CASSTAASVRTYGYTF. DNA for the CDR3: TGTGCCAGCAGTACCGCGGCGTCGGTCAGGACCTATGGCTACACCTTC.

Remarks on this clonotype: A much bigger clone sits one base away, suggesting this may be a read error. This CDR3 is CASSLALGRLNTEAFF. CDR3 nucleotide sequence: TGTGCCAGCAGCTTAGCGCTTGGCAGATTGAACACTGAAGCTTTCTTT. J is TRBJ1-1 and V is TRBV7-6; D unresolved. Trimming shortened V by 0 bases and J by 0 bases, and 11 bases separated the two germline ends. The CDR3 has 16 residues. The germline CDR1 and CDR2 sequences are SGHVS and FNYEAQ. The entire variable domain, with the rest obtained from reference TRBV7-6 and TRBJ1-1, is as follows: GAGVSQSPRYKVTKRGQDVALRCDPISGHVSLYWYRQALGQGPEFLTYFNYEAQQDKSGLPNDRFSAERPEGSISTLTIQRTEQRDSAMYRCASSLALGRLNTEAFFGQGTRLTVV.